The clone carrying this T cell receptor beta chain was seen only once. Trimming took 5 bases from V and 0 from J; bases not matched to a gene: 7. The CDR3 is 15 amino acids. Germline V gene sequence: CDR1 GTSNPN, CDR2 SVGIG (reference sequence). While infection was still active, Seattle patients were enrolled and then followed longitudinally. The sample is drawn from a study of blood T cell repertoires in COVID-19. Study context: The study drew acute and convalescent COVID-19 samples from the United States, Italy and Spain.

Original processing notes: Amplifying reference gene primers gave estimates of nucleated cell counts. Generated by immunoSEQ multiplex PCR, the TCRdb table keeps only in-frame clones and is missing some. The V and J calls and the clone size are those of that table, but D and trimming were determined from the DNA. The table has 350,000 to 500,000 clones, over 85% seen once. Sequencing was performed on peripheral blood. This sequence originates from a young man with COVID-19, enrolled during active disease. This chain connects TRBV30 to TRBJ1-5; 7 nucleotides line up with TRBD1. The CDR3 bases are TGTGCCTGGCGACAGGGAGAGAATAGCAATCAGCCCCAGCATTTT. Its protein is CAWRQGENSNQPQHF.